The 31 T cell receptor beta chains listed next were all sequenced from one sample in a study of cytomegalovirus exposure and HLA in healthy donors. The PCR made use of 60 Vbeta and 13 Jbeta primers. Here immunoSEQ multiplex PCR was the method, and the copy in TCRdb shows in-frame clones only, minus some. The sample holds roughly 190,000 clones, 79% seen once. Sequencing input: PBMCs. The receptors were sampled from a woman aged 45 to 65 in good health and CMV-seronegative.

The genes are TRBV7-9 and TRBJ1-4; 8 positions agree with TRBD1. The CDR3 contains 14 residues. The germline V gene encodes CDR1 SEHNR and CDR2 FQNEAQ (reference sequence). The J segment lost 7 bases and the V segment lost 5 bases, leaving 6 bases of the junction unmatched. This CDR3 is CASSGQGQGEKLFF. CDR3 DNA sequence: TGTGCCAGCAGCGGACAAGGACAGGGTGAAAAACTGTTTTTT.

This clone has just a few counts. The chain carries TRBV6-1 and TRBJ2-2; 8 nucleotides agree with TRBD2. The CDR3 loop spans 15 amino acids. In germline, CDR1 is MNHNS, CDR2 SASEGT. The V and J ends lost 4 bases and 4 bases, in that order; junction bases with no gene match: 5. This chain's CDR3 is CASSAAGGGTGELFF. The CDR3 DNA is TGTGCCAGCAGTGCGGCGGGAGGCGGCACCGGGGAGCTGTTTTTT.

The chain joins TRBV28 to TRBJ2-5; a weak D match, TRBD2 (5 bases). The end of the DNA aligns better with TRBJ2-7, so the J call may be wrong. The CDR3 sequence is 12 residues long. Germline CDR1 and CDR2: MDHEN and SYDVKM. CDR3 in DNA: TGTGCCACCCGTGGAGGCCTATACGAGCAGTACTTC. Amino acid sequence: CATRGGLYEQYF.

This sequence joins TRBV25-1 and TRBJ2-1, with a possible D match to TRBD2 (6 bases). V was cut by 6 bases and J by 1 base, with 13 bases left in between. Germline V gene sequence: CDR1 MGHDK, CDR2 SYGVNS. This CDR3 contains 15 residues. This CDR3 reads CASSARRDSYNEQFF. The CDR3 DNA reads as TGTGCCAGCAGCGCCCGGCGGGATTCCTACAATGAGCAGTTCTTC.

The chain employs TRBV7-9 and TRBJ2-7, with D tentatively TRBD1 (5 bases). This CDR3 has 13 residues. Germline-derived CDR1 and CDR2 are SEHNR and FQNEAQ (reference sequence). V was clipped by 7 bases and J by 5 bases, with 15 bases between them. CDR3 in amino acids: CASTRLRAHEQYF. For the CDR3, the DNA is TGTGCCAGCACCCGGCTCAGGGCCCACGAGCAGTACTTC.

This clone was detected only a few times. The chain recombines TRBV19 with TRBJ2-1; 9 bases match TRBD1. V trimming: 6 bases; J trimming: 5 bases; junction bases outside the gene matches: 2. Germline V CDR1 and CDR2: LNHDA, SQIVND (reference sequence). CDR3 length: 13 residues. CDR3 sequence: CASRGTGNNEQFF. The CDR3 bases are TGTGCCAGTAGGGGGACAGGGAACAATGAGCAGTTCTTC.

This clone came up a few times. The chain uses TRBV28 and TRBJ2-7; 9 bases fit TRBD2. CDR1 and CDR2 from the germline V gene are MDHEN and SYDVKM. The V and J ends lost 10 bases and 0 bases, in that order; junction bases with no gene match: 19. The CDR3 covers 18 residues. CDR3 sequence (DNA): TGTGCCACCCAGTCCCCCCCCCTAGCGGGATCTGTCTCCTACGAGCAGTACTTC. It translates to CATQSPPLAGSVSYEQYF.

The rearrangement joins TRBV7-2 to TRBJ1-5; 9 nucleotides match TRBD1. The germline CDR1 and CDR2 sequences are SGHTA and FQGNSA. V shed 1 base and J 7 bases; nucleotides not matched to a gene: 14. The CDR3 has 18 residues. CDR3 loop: CASSLGPGQGAQRQPQHF. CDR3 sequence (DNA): TGTGCCAGCAGCTTAGGTCCGGGACAGGGCGCGCAGCGACAGCCCCAGCATTTT.

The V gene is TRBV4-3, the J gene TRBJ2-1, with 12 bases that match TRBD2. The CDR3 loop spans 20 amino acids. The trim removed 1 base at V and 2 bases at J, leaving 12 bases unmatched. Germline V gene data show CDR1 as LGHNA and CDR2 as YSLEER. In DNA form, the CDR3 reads TGCGCCAGCAGCCAAGTACATTTACTAGCGGGAGGATTCGCCTACAATGAGCAGTTCTTC. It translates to CASSQVHLLAGGFAYNEQFF.

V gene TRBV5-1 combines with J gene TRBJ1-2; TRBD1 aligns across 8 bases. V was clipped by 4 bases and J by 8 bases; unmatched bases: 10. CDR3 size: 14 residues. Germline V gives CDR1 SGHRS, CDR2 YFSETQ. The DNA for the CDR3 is TGCGCCAGCAGCCCGACAGGGGACGGGCGAGGCTACACCTTC. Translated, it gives CASSPTGDGRGYTF.

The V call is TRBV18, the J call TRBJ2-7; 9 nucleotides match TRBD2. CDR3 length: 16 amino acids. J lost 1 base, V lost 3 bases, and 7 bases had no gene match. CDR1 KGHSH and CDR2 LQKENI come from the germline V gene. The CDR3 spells CASSPLASGTSYEQYF. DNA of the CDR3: TGTGCCAGCTCACCCCTTGCTAGCGGGACATCCTACGAGCAGTACTTC.

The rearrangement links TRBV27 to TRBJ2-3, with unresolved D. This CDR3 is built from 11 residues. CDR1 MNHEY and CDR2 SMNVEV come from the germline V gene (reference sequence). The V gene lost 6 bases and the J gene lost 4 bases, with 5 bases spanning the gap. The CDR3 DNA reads TGTGCCAGCAGCCAGTCAGATACGCAGTATTTT. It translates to CASSQSDTQYF.

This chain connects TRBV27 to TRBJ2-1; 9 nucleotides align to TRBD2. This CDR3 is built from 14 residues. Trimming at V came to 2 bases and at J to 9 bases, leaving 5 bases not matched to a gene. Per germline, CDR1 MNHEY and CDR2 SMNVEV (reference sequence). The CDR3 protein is CASSLASGIGEQFF. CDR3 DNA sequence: TGTGCCAGCAGTTTAGCTAGCGGGATAGGTGAGCAGTTCTTC.

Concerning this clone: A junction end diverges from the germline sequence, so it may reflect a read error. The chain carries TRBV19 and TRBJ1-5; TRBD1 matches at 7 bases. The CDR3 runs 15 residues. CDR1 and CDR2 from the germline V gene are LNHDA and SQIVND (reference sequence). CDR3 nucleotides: TGTGCCAGTAAGGGACAGCTCTTTAGCAATCAGCCCCGGCATTTT. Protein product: CASKGQLFSNQPRHF.

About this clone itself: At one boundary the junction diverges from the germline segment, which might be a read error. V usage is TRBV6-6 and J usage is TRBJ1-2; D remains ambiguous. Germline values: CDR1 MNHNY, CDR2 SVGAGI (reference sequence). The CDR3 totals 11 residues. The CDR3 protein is CASSYGGPYAF. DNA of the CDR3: TGTGCCAGCAGTTATGGAGGGCCCTACGCCTTC.

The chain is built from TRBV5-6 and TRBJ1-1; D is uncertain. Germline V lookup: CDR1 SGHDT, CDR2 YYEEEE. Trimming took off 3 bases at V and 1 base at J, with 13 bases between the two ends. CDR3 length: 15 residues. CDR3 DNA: TGTGCCAGCAGCTCGGTGCCGGGGAGGAACACTGAAGCTTTCTTT. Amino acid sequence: CASSSVPGRNTEAFF.

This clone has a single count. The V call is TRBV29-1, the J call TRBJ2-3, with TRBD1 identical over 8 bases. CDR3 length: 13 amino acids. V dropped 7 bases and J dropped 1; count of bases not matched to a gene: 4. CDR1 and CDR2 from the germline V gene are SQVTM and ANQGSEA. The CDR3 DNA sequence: TGCAGCGCCGGACAGGGTGGCACAGATACGCAGTATTTT. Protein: CSAGQGGTDTQYF.

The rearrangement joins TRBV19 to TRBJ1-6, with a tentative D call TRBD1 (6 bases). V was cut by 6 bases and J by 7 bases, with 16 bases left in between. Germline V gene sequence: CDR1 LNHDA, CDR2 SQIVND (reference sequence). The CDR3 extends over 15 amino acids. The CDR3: CASRRDRGANSPLHF. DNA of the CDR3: TGTGCCAGTAGGCGAGATCGGGGGGCGAATTCACCCCTCCACTTT.

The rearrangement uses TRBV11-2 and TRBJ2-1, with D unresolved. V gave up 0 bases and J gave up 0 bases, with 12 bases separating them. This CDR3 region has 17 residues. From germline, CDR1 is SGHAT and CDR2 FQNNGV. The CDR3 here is CASSLDRLLSSYNEQFF. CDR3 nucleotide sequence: TGTGCCAGCAGCTTAGACCGTCTGTTGAGCTCCTACAATGAGCAGTTCTTC.

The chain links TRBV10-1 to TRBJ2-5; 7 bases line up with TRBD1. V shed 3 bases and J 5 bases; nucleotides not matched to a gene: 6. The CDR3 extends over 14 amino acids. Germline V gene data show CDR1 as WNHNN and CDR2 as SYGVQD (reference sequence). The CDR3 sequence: CASSEPGGPETQYF. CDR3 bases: TGCGCCAGCAGTGAACCAGGGGGTCCGGAGACCCAGTACTTC.

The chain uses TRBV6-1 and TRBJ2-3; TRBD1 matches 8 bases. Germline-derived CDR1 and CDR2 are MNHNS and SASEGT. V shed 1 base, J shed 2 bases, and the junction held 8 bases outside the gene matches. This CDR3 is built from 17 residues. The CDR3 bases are TGTGCCAGCAGTGAAGTCGGCAGGGGGCTCACCACAGATACGCAGTATTTT. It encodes CASSEVGRGLTTDTQYF.

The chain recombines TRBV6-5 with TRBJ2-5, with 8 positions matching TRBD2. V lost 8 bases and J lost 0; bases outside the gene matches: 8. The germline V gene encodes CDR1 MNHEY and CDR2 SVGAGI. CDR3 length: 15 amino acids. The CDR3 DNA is TGTGCCAGCGGCCTCAGCGGGGGAGACCAAGAGACCCAGTACTTC. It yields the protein CASGLSGGDQETQYF.

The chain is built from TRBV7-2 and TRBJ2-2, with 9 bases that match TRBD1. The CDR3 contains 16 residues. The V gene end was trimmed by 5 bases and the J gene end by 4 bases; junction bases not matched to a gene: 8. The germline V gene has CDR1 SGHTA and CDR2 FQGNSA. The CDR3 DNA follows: TGTGCCAGCAGCAGGCCGGGACAGGGTTTCACCGGGGAGCTGTTTTTT. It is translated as CASSRPGQGFTGELFF.

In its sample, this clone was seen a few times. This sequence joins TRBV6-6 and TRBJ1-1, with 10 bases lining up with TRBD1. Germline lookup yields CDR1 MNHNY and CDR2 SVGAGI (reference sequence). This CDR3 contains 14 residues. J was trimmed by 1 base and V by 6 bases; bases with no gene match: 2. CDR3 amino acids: CASRTGGWNTEAFF. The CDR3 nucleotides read TGTGCCAGCAGGACAGGGGGCTGGAACACTGAAGCTTTCTTT.

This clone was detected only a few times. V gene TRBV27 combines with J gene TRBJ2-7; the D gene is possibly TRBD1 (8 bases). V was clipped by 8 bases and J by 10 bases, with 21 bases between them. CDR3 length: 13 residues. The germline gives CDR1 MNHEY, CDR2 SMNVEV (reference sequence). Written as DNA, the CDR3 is TGTGCCAGCCATTACAGGGGGGGGGACGGACAGTACTTC. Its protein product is CASHYRGGDGQYF.

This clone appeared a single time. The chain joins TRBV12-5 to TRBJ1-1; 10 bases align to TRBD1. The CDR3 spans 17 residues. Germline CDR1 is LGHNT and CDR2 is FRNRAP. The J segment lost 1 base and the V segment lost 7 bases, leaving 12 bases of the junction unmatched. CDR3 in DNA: TGTGCTAGTGCCCCCCGGGACAGGGGCTACCAGAACACTGAAGCTTTCTTT. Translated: CASAPRDRGYQNTEAFF.

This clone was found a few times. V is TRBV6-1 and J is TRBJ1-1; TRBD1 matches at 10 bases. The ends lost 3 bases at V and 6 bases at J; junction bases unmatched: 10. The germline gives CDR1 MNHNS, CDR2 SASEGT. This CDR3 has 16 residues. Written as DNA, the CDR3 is TGTGCCAGCAGTGAGGGACAGGGGCCGGGGGAGGCTGAAGCTTTCTTT. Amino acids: CASSEGQGPGEAEAFF.

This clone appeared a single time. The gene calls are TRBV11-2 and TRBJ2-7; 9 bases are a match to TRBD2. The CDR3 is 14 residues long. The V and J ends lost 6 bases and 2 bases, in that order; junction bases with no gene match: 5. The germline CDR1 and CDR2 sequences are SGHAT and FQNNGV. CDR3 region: CASSSGGPAYEQYF. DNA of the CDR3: TGTGCCAGCAGTAGCGGGGGCCCAGCCTACGAGCAGTACTTC.

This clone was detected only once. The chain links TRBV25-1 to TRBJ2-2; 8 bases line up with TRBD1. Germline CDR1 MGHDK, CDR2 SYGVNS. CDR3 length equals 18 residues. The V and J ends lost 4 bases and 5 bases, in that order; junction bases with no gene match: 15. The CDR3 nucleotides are TGTGCCAGCAGTGCGTCCGCTGGGGACAGGAACTTTACCGGGGAGCTGTTTTTT. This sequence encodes CASSASAGDRNFTGELFF. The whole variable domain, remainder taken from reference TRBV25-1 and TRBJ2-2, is EADIYQTPRYLVIGTGKKITLECSQTMGHDKMYWYQQDPGMELHLIHYSYGVNSTEKGDLSSESTVSRIRTEHFPLTLESARPSHTSQYLCASSASAGDRNFTGELFFGEGSRLTVL.

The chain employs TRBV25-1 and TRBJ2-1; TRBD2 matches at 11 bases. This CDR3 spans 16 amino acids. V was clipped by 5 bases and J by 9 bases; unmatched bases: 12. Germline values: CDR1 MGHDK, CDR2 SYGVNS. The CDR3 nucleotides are TGTGCCAGCAGTTACAATCAACTAGCGGGAGCGACTGAGCAGTTCTTC. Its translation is CASSYNQLAGATEQFF.

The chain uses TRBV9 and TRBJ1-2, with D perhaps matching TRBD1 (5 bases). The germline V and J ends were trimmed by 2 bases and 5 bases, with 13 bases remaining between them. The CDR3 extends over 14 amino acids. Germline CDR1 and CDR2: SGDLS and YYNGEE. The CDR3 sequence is CASSVGQGPYGYTF. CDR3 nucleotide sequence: TGTGCCAGCAGCGTCGGTCAGGGCCCATATGGCTACACCTTC.